Following are 15 T cell receptor beta chains from one sample sequenced in a study of long-term antiretroviral therapy in people with HIV. At the survey level, the v3.0 immunoSEQ assay was run. Generated by immunoSEQ multiplex PCR, the TCRdb table keeps only in-frame clones and is missing some. The sample shows about 23,000 clones, roughly 80% of them seen only once. The source material was unsorted PBMCs, sampled 1.6 years after starting antiretroviral therapy. These receptor sequences come from a man aged 35-49 years with HIV.

This chain links TRBV11-2 with TRBJ1-1; D is undetermined. The V end lost 2 bases, the J end lost 3 bases, and 13 bases lay between the germline ends. Germline-derived CDR1 and CDR2 are SGHAT and FQNNGV. CDR3 length: 15 residues. CDR3 in amino acids: CASSLMGRGHTEAFF. CDR3 nucleotides: TGTGCCAGCAGCTTAATGGGTCGAGGCCACACTGAAGCTTTCTTT.

This clone was recorded only once. J is TRBJ1-1 and V is TRBV19, with D maybe TRBD1 (6 bases). CDR3 length equals 15 residues. Germline lookup yields CDR1 LNHDA and CDR2 SQIVND (reference sequence). V dropped 6 bases and J dropped 3 bases, with 17 bases sitting between them. Here the CDR3 DNA reads TGTGCCAGTAGGACTGCAGGGGCTGCGGACACTGAAGCTTTCTTT. It encodes CASRTAGAADTEAFF.

This rearrangement joins TRBV5-4 to TRBJ2-1, with 9 bases aligning to TRBD2. V dropped 0 bases and J dropped 2; count of bases not matched to a gene: 6. CDR1 SGHNT and CDR2 YYREEE come from the germline V gene (reference sequence). This CDR3 is 17 amino acids long. In nucleotides, the CDR3 is TGTGCCAGCAGCTTGGCCGTGGCTAGCGGGACCTACAATGAGCAGTTCTTC. Amino acid sequence: CASSLAVASGTYNEQFF.

The V and J genes are TRBV7-9 and TRBJ1-1; weak D call: TRBD1 (6 bases). CDR1 SEHNR and CDR2 FQNEAQ come from the germline V gene (reference sequence). Trimming cost V 4 bases and J 2 bases, with 14 bases left between them. The CDR3 is 15 residues long. CDR3 in amino acids: CASSYPWDTNTEAFF. CDR3 nucleotide sequence: TGTGCCAGCAGCTACCCATGGGACACCAACACTGAAGCTTTCTTT.

V is TRBV2 and J is TRBJ2-2, with D tentatively TRBD1 or TRBD2 (6 bases each). V was shortened by 4 bases and J by 4 bases, with 13 bases between the two germline ends. Germline CDR1 reads SNHLY; CDR2 reads FYNNEI. The CDR3 consists of 15 residues. The CDR3, as DNA: TGTGCCAGCAGTGGAGGGGGGCTCGGCACCGGGGAGCTGTTTTTT. As protein: CASSGGGLGTGELFF.

This clone came up once. This chain uses TRBV5-1 with TRBJ1-2; D uncertain. The germline gives CDR1 SGHRS, CDR2 YFSETQ. V was trimmed by 0 bases and J by 2 bases, leaving 8 bases between them. The CDR3 has 14 residues. The CDR3 nucleotides are TGCGCCAGCAGCTTGGCCGGGGTAAACTATGGCTACACCTTC. Residues: CASSLAGVNYGYTF. The whole variable domain, filled in from reference TRBV5-1 and TRBJ1-2, reads KAGVTQTPRYLIKTRGQQVTLSCSPISGHRSVSWYQQTPGQGLQFLFEYFSETQRNKGNFPGRFSGRQFSNSRSEMNVSTLELGDSALYLCASSLAGVNYGYTFGSGTRLTVV.

The CDR3 bases are TGTGCCAGCAGCTTGTTTACTTTGGGCGGTGAAAAACTGTTTTTT. It yields the protein CASSLFTLGGEKLFF. V gene TRBV7-9 combines with J gene TRBJ1-4; D gene ambiguous. The CDR3 extends over 15 amino acids. Germline assignment: CDR1 SEHNR and CDR2 FQNEAQ (reference sequence). V lost 3 bases and J lost 7, with 15 bases in between.

The chain carries TRBV9 and TRBJ1-1; D is uncertain. V lost 4 bases and J lost 4, with 14 bases in between. CDR3 length: 14 residues. Germline lookup yields CDR1 SGDLS and CDR2 YYNGEE. Written as DNA, the CDR3 is TGTGCCAGCAGCCTGGAGGGAGAGGGCACTGAAGCTTTCTTT. Translation gives CASSLEGEGTEAFF.

The J gene is TRBJ1-4, the V gene TRBV4-1; D is unresolved. CDR1 and CDR2 from the germline V gene are MGHRA and YSYEKL. The CDR3 is 16 residues long. Trimming removed 2 bases at V and 3 bases at J, with 13 bases between. CDR3 protein: CASSQTVYGSNEKLFF. CDR3 in DNA: TGCGCCAGCAGCCAAACGGTTTACGGCTCTAATGAAAAACTGTTTTTT.

This chain uses TRBV19 with TRBJ1-1; 7 bases are a match to TRBD1. The CDR3 is 15 amino acids. CDR1 is LNHDA and CDR2 is SQIVND in the germline V gene (reference sequence). Germline trimming cut 5 bases from V and 6 bases from J; bases unmatched to any gene: 12. CDR3 region: CASSENRGVEAEAFF. CDR3 DNA: TGTGCCAGTAGTGAGAACAGGGGTGTGGAGGCTGAAGCTTTCTTT. Full variable domain (outside the CDR3, taken from reference TRBV19 and TRBJ1-1): DGGITQSPKYLFRKEGQNVTLSCEQNLNHDAMYWYRQDPGQGLRLIYYSQIVNDFQKGDIAEGYSVSREKKESFPLTVTSAQKNPTAFYLCASSENRGVEAEAFFGQGTRLTVV.

The chain carries TRBV5-4 and TRBJ2-3; either TRBD1 or TRBD2 may fit D (5 bases each). V was pared by 1 base and J by 3 bases, with 12 bases between. This CDR3 is 15 amino acids long. Germline loops: CDR1 SGHNT, CDR2 YYREEE (reference sequence). The CDR3 DNA sequence: TGTGCCAGCAGCTTGTTTCCGGGGACGACAGATACGCAGTATTTT. This codes for CASSLFPGTTDTQYF.

J is TRBJ1-1 and V is TRBV19; no clear D. This CDR3 region has 16 residues. Germline CDR1 reads LNHDA; CDR2 reads SQIVND (reference sequence). V shed 1 base and J shed 2 bases, with 14 bases lying between them. CDR3 loop: CASSIGWAGLNTEAFF. In DNA form, the CDR3 reads TGTGCCAGTAGTATAGGCTGGGCAGGTTTAAACACTGAAGCTTTCTTT.

By sample share, this clone is large. The chain links TRBV2 to TRBJ2-7; D tentatively fits TRBD1 or TRBD2 (5 bases each). V dropped 10 bases and J dropped 6 bases, with 19 bases sitting between them. CDR1 SNHLY and CDR2 FYNNEI come from the germline V gene. The length of the CDR3 is 13 residues. This chain's CDR3 is CATNRDLPLEQYF. CDR3 DNA sequence: TGTGCCACAAATCGGGACCTACCCCTCGAGCAGTACTTC.

The rearrangement uses TRBV4-2 and TRBJ1-1, with TRBD1 matching 8 bases. The V segment lost 3 bases and the J segment 7 bases; nucleotides outside the gene matches: 1. The CDR3 sequence is 12 residues long. The germline CDR1 and CDR2 sequences are LGHNA and YNFKEQ. CDR3 sequence (DNA): TGTGCCAGCAGCCACGGACAGGGTGAAGCTTTCTTT. Its translation: CASSHGQGEAFF.

The genes are TRBV27 and TRBJ2-1, with 13 bases that match TRBD2. Germline V gives CDR1 MNHEY, CDR2 SMNVEV (reference sequence). This CDR3 has 19 residues. The ends lost 0 bases at V and 9 bases at J; junction bases unmatched: 14. DNA for the CDR3: TGTGCCAGCAGTTTATCGTTTACTAGCGGGAGGGCCTCGTTTGGTGAGCAGTTCTTC. Translation gives CASSLSFTSGRASFGEQFF.